One and the same sample provided the 30 T cell receptor beta chains below, sequenced in a study of blood T cell repertoires in COVID-19. TCRdb's copy holds only in-frame clones and misses some; the assay was immunoSEQ multiplex PCR. The sample yields some 380,000 clones, 81% seen once. The sample was peripheral blood. The receptors come from a human donor with acute or convalescent COVID-19. The donor label of this sample is uncertain.

This rearrangement joins TRBV18 to TRBJ2-3, with a tentative D call TRBD2 (6 bases). CDR3 size: 15 residues. The germline V gene encodes CDR1 KGHSH and CDR2 LQKENI. Trimming shortened V by 3 bases and J by 3 bases, and 13 bases separated the two germline ends. This CDR3 reads CASSPGVRETDTQYF. CDR3 DNA: TGTGCCAGCTCACCGGGGGTACGGGAGACAGATACGCAGTATTTT.

The chain links TRBV11-2 to TRBJ1-3; D uncertain. V lost 2 bases and J 0 bases, leaving 8 bases between the germline ends. Germline V CDR1 and CDR2: SGHAT, FQNNGV. The CDR3 has 15 amino acids. The CDR3 loop reads CASSLTLSSGNTIYF. DNA of the CDR3: TGTGCCAGCAGCTTAACCCTGAGCTCTGGAAACACCATATATTTT.

The J gene is TRBJ1-5, the V gene TRBV3-1 (or the pseudogene TRBV3-2); 7 bases agree with TRBD1. Trimming took 3 bases from V and 9 from J; bases not matched to a gene: 8. CDR3 length: 14 residues. Germline-derived CDR1 and CDR2 are LGHDT and YNNKEL (reference sequence). The CDR3 here is CASSHGTVGRPQHF. CDR3 nucleotide sequence: TGTGCCAGCAGCCACGGGACAGTGGGTCGGCCCCAGCATTTT.

V is TRBV19 and J is TRBJ2-1; D is unclear. V lost 6 bases and J lost 8, with 8 bases in between. CDR3 length: 11 amino acids. The germline V gene encodes CDR1 LNHDA and CDR2 SQIVND (reference sequence). The CDR3 loop is CASSLRYEQFF. CDR3 DNA sequence: TGTGCCAGTAGCCTGCGGTATGAGCAGTTCTTC.

The CDR3 here is CASTSGTSGSLETQYF. The CDR3 DNA is TGTGCCAGTACCTCCGGGACTAGCGGGAGTCTGGAGACCCAGTACTTC. The rearrangement uses TRBV19 and TRBJ2-5; 14 bases map to TRBD2. Germline CDR1 is LNHDA and CDR2 is SQIVND (reference sequence). The CDR3 is 16 residues long. The V gene end was trimmed by 7 bases and the J gene end by 5 bases; junction bases not matched to a gene: 9.

The V gene is TRBV12-5, the J gene TRBJ1-5; TRBD1 is a possible D gene (5 bases). Per germline, CDR1 LGHNT and CDR2 FRNRAP. V was cut by 5 bases and J by 2 bases, with 16 bases left in between. The CDR3 has 16 amino acids. The CDR3 here is CASGPGAETGNQPQHF. The CDR3 DNA is TGTGCTAGTGGTCCTGGGGCAGAAACCGGCAATCAGCCCCAGCATTTT.

The chain carries TRBV28 and TRBJ1-3; 7 bases agree with TRBD1. Germline lookup yields CDR1 MDHEN and CDR2 SYDVKM. Unmatched junction bases numbered 9, after V lost 6 bases and J lost 4 bases. The CDR3 consists of 15 residues. The CDR3 loop reads CASRRQGSVGNTIYF. In DNA form, the CDR3 reads TGTGCCAGCAGACGACAGGGCTCGGTGGGAAACACCATATATTTT.

V usage is TRBV19 and J usage is TRBJ2-1; D is possibly TRBD2 (6 bases). Trimming removed 6 bases from V and 2 bases from J, with 20 bases in between. CDR1 is LNHDA, CDR2 SQIVND, per germline (reference sequence). The CDR3 is 17 amino acids. CDR3 protein: CASRNRGGTGPYNEQFF. The DNA of the CDR3 is TGTGCCAGTAGAAATAGGGGCGGGACGGGTCCCTACAATGAGCAGTTCTTC. The variable domain in full, completed from reference TRBV19 and TRBJ2-1, reads DGGITQSPKYLFRKEGQNVTLSCEQNLNHDAMYWYRQDPGQGLRLIYYSQIVNDFQKGDIAEGYSVSREKKESFPLTVTSAQKNPTAFYLCASRNRGGTGPYNEQFFGPGTRLTVL.

The J gene is TRBJ1-1, the V gene TRBV5-1; 10 nucleotides line up with TRBD1. With 4 bases clipped from V and 3 bases from J, the junction kept 3 bases outside the gene matches. CDR1 and CDR2 from the germline V gene are SGHRS and YFSETQ. The CDR3 is 14 amino acids. The DNA for the CDR3 is TGCGCCAGCAGCGCTGACAGGGGGCACACTGAAGCTTTCTTT. Translating it yields CASSADRGHTEAFF.

The rearrangement links TRBV14 to TRBJ1-2; no definite D call. V was shortened by 0 bases and J by 8 bases, with 7 bases between the two germline ends. The CDR3 is made up of 12 amino acids. The germline gives CDR1 SGHDN, CDR2 FVKESK. The CDR3 DNA sequence: TGTGCCAGCAGCCAAGATGGGCGAGGCTACACCTTC. Translating it yields CASSQDGRGYTF.

The J gene is TRBJ2-2, the V gene TRBV19; perhaps TRBD2 as D (6 bases). CDR1 LNHDA and CDR2 SQIVND come from the germline V gene (reference sequence). V lost 3 bases to trimming and J lost 1 base, with 12 bases between them. The CDR3 runs 16 residues. CDR3 DNA sequence: TGTGCCAGTAGTATTGTAGAGGGAGGGAACACCGGGGAGCTGTTTTTT. Residues: CASSIVEGGNTGELFF.

The V call is TRBV24-1, the J call TRBJ2-2; 8 positions agree with TRBD1. J was trimmed by 6 bases and V by 2 bases; bases with no gene match: 10. Germline V gene data show CDR1 as KGHDR and CDR2 as SFDVKD. CDR3 size: 17 residues. CDR3 residues: CATSDSRTGLGAGELFF. In DNA form, the CDR3 reads TGTGCCACCAGTGATTCCCGGACAGGGTTAGGGGCCGGGGAGCTGTTTTTT.

On this clone: Germline is not matched at one junction end, which may reflect a read error. The chain recombines TRBV3-1 (or the pseudogene TRBV3-2) with TRBJ1-2, with 10 nucleotides matching TRBD1. This CDR3 spans 14 amino acids. CDR1 is LGHDT and CDR2 is YNNKEL in the germline V gene (reference sequence). The CDR3 sequence is CASSLPMGQGKPLF. In nucleotides, the CDR3 is TGTGCCAGCAGCCTCCCAATGGGACAGGGGAAGCCTCTCTTC.

The chain carries TRBV6-1 and TRBJ2-7; the D is unclear. V was pared by 2 bases and J by 5 bases, with 4 bases between. The CDR3 loop spans 11 amino acids. The germline V gene has CDR1 MNHNS and CDR2 SASEGT. This CDR3 reads CASSEIDEQYF. The CDR3 DNA is TGTGCCAGCAGTGAAATCGACGAGCAGTACTTC.

This clone was seen more than once but under ten times. The rearrangement joins TRBV7-2 to TRBJ1-6, with 8 bases lining up with TRBD1. CDR3 length equals 16 residues. The germline V gene encodes CDR1 SGHTA and CDR2 FQGNSA. V lost 5 bases and J lost 6; bases outside the gene matches: 9. This chain's CDR3 is CASSRQWTGLNSPLHF. CDR3 DNA: TGTGCCAGCAGCCGCCAGTGGACAGGGCTTAATTCACCCCTCCACTTT.

The V gene is TRBV29-1, the J gene TRBJ1-2; D not resolved. Trimming removed 7 bases at V and 1 base at J, with 16 bases between. The germline V gene encodes CDR1 SQVTM and CDR2 ANQGSEA. The CDR3 loop spans 14 amino acids. The chain's CDR3 is CSDHEFSNNYGYTF. The CDR3 region has the DNA TGCAGCGACCACGAGTTCTCCAATAACTATGGCTACACCTTC.

The rearrangement uses TRBV30 and TRBJ1-1; unclear D gene. This CDR3 has 13 amino acids. Germline assignment: CDR1 GTSNPN and CDR2 SVGIG (reference sequence). The V end was cut by 7 bases, the J end by 1 base, with 13 bases between. Here the CDR3 DNA reads TGTGCCTTTATGACATTTGGGAACACTGAAGCTTTCTTT. Translation: CAFMTFGNTEAFF.

This clone was picked up a small number of times. This rearrangement joins TRBV12-3 or TRBV12-4 to TRBJ1-3, with D maybe TRBD1 (6 bases). The V gene lost 11 bases and the J gene lost 1 base, with 9 bases spanning the gap. This CDR3 is 12 amino acids long. CDR3 amino acids: CAYRVSGNTIYF. CDR3 sequence (DNA): TGTGCCTACAGGGTTTCTGGAAACACCATATATTTT.

Turning to this clone: The same CDR3 arises from other DNA sequences in this sample as well. In DNA, the CDR3 is TGTGCCAGCAGCCCGACAGGCTATGGCTACACCTTC. It codes for CASSPTGYGYTF. The chain links TRBV12-3 or TRBV12-4 to TRBJ1-2, with a possible D match to TRBD1 (6 bases). V shed 6 bases and J shed 4 bases, with 9 bases lying between them. The CDR3 is 12 residues long.

This chain uses TRBV7-9 with TRBJ1-2; 7 positions agree with TRBD1. Germline values: CDR1 SEHNR, CDR2 FQNEAQ (reference sequence). This CDR3 is built from 16 residues. The V and J ends lost 5 bases and 0 bases, in that order; junction bases with no gene match: 9. The CDR3 DNA reads TGTGCCAGCAGCCGGAATACAGGGGCCTCTAACTATGGCTACACCTTC. It specifies CASSRNTGASNYGYTF.

V usage is TRBV5-4 and J usage is TRBJ2-7; 11 bases line up with TRBD1. Germline trimming cut 3 bases from V and 3 bases from J; bases unmatched to any gene: 2. The V gene's germline CDR1 is SGHNT and CDR2 YYREEE (reference sequence). This CDR3 comprises 14 residues. The CDR3 nucleotides are TGTGCCAGCAGCTGGGGGACAGGGGGCTACGAGCAGTACTTC. Its protein is CASSWGTGGYEQYF.

This clone was found many times. The chain couples TRBV7-9 to TRBJ2-7; 9 bases fit TRBD1. Germline V gives CDR1 SEHNR, CDR2 FQNEAQ (reference sequence). The CDR3 totals 16 residues. Losses at the gene ends were 2 bases for V and 2 bases for J; bases not matched to a gene: 7. Here the CDR3 reads CASSLRPQGATYEQYF. CDR3 nucleotides: TGTGCCAGCAGCTTAAGACCACAGGGGGCCACCTACGAGCAGTACTTC.

This rearrangement joins TRBV14 to TRBJ2-3, with 10 bases aligning to TRBD2. V shed 3 bases and J 5 bases; nucleotides not matched to a gene: 5. This CDR3 is 15 amino acids long. Germline assignment: CDR1 SGHDN and CDR2 FVKESK. The CDR3 sequence: CASSQERGGRDTQYF. As DNA, the CDR3 is TGTGCCAGCAGCCAGGAGCGGGGGGGCCGAGATACGCAGTATTTT.

This chain links TRBV5-1 with TRBJ1-3, with 8 bases matching TRBD1. CDR1 is SGHRS, CDR2 YFSETQ, per germline. The CDR3 runs to 15 residues. The junction had 5 bases not matched to a gene; V was cut back by 4 bases and J by 2 bases. The CDR3 DNA reads TGCGCCAGCAGCCCCACGGACAGGGCTGGAAACACCATATATTTT. It yields the protein CASSPTDRAGNTIYF.

The V call is TRBV10-1, the J call TRBJ2-1; 10 bases fit TRBD2. Per the germline V gene, CDR1 is WNHNN and CDR2 is SYGVQD (reference sequence). V lost 5 bases, J lost 9 bases, and 7 bases stayed unmatched. The CDR3 sequence is 14 residues long. For the CDR3, the DNA is TGCGCCAGCAGTAGGCCTAGCGGGAGTAGTGAGCAGTTCTTC. This codes for CASSRPSGSSEQFF.

This chain connects TRBV15 to TRBJ1-2; the match to TRBD1 covers 11 bases. J was trimmed by 7 bases and V by 2 bases; bases with no gene match: 6. The length of the CDR3 is 15 residues. CDR1 and CDR2 from the germline V gene are LNHNV and YYDKDF (reference sequence). CDR3 nucleotide sequence: TGTGCCACCAGCAGACCCCGGGACAGGGGGTCTGGCTACACCTTC. Its translation: CATSRPRDRGSGYTF.

The chain has TRBV27 and TRBJ2-7; no reliable D call. The germline CDR1 and CDR2 sequences are MNHEY and SMNVEV (reference sequence). This CDR3 contains 12 residues. Between the trimmed V and J ends, which lost 6 bases and 4 bases, there was a span of 10 bases. This chain's CDR3 is CASRSNGYEQYF. As DNA, the CDR3 is TGTGCCAGCAGGTCAAACGGGTACGAGCAGTACTTC.

This chain uses TRBV19 with TRBJ1-1; TRBD1 might be the D (6 bases). The V and J ends lost 5 bases and 6 bases respectively, with 19 bases between them. This CDR3 has 15 amino acids. Germline V gene lookup returns CDR1 LNHDA and CDR2 SQIVND (reference sequence). CDR3 DNA sequence: TGTGCCAGTAGTGTCCTAGGGGGAATAGGCGCTGAAGCTTTCTTT. Amino acids: CASSVLGGIGAEAFF.

The chain has TRBV7-2 and TRBJ2-1; 8 positions match TRBD2. This CDR3 is 17 amino acids long. CDR1 and CDR2 (germline): SGHTA, FQGNSA. With V trimmed by 1 base and J by 0 bases, 5 bases remained unmatched. CDR3 residues: CASSLDRGGSSYNEQFF. CDR3 bases: TGTGCCAGCAGCTTAGATCGGGGGGGCAGCTCCTACAATGAGCAGTTCTTC.

This clone was observed at least ten times. The CDR3 reads CASSLTGFTEAFF. The CDR3 bases are TGTGCCAGCAGTTTAACAGGGTTCACTGAAGCTTTCTTT. The chain employs TRBV27 and TRBJ1-1; possibly TRBD1 for D (6 bases). CDR1 and CDR2 from the germline V gene are MNHEY and SMNVEV (reference sequence). The CDR3 spans 13 residues. V dropped 2 bases and J dropped 4 bases, with 8 bases sitting between them.